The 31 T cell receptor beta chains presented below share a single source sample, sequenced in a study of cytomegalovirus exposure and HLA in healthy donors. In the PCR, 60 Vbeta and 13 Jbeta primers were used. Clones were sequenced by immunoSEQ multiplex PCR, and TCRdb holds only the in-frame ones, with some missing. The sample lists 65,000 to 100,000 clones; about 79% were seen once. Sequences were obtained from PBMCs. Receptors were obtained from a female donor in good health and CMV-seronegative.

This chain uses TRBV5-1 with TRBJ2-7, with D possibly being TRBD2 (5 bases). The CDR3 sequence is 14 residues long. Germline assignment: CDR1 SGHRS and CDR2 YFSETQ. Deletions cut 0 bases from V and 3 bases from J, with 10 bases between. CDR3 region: CASSLALGDYEQYF. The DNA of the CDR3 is TGCGCCAGCAGCTTGGCCCTGGGAGACTACGAGCAGTACTTC. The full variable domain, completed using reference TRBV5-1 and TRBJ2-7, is KAGVTQTPRYLIKTRGQQVTLSCSPISGHRSVSWYQQTPGQGLQFLFEYFSETQRNKGNFPGRFSGRQFSNSRSEMNVSTLELGDSALYLCASSLALGDYEQYFGPGTRLTVT.

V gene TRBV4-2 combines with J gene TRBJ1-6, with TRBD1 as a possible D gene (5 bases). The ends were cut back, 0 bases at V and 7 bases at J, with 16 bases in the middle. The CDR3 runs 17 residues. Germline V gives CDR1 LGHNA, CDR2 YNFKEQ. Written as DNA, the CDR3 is TGTGCCAGCAGCCAAGAGCGCAGGGAGGGAAAGAATTCACCCCTCCACTTT. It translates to CASSQERREGKNSPLHF.

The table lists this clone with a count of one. CDR3 region: CASSLGEGLNTEAFF. The CDR3 coding sequence is TGTGCCAGCAGCTTAGGAGAGGGTTTGAACACTGAAGCTTTCTTT. The chain links TRBV7-2 to TRBJ1-1; D unclear. The ends were cut back, 1 base at V and 0 bases at J, with 9 bases in the middle. The CDR3 sequence is 15 residues long. Germline V gene lookup returns CDR1 SGHTA and CDR2 FQGNSA.

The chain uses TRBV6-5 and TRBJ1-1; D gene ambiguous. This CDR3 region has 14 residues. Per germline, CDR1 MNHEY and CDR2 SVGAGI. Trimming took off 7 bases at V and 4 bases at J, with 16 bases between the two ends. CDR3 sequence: CASTEGPGLTEAFF. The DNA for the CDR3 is TGTGCCAGCACGGAGGGCCCTGGGCTCACTGAAGCTTTCTTT.

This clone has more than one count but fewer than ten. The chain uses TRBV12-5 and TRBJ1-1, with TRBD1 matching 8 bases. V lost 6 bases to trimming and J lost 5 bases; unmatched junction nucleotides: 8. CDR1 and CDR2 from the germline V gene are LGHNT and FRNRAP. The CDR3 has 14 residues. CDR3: CASGVGQAGTEAFF. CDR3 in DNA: TGTGCTAGTGGAGTGGGACAGGCGGGGACTGAAGCTTTCTTT.

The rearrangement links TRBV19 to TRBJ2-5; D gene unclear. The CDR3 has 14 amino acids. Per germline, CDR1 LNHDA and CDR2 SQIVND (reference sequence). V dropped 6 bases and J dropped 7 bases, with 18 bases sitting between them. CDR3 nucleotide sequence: TGTGCCAGTAGGGCTAGGAGCGCCCTGGGGACCCAGTACTTC. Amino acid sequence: CASRARSALGTQYF.

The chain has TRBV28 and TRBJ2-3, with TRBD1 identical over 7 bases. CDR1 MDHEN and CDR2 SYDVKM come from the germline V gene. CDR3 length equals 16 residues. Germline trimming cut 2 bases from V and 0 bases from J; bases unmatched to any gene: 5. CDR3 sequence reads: CASSLGDSMSTDTQYF. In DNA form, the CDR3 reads TGTGCCAGCAGTTTAGGGGACAGCATGAGCACAGATACGCAGTATTTT.

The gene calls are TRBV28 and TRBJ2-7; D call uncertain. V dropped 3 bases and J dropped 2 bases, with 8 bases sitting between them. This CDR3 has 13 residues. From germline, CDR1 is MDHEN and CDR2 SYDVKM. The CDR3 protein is CASSFEFPYEQYF. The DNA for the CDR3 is TGTGCCAGCAGTTTCGAGTTCCCCTACGAGCAGTACTTC.

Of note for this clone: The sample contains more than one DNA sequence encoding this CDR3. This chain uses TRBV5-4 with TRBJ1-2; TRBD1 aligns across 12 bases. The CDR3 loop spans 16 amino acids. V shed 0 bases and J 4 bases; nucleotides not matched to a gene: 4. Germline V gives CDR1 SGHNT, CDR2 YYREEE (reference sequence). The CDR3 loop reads CASSLGGTGGPYGYTF. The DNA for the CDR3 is TGTGCCAGCAGCTTGGGGGGGACAGGGGGCCCCTATGGCTACACCTTC. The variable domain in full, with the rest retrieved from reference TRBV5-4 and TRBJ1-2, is ETGVTQSPTHLIKTRGQQVTLRCSSQSGHNTVSWYQQALGQGPQFIFQYYREEENGRGNFPPRFSGLQFPNYSSELNVNALELDDSALYLCASSLGGTGGPYGYTFGSGTRLTVV.

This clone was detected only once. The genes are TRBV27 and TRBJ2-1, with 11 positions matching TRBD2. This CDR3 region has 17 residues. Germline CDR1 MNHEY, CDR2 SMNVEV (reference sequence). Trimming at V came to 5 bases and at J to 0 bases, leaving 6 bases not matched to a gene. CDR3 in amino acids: CASSPGTSGSSYNEQFF. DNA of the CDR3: TGTGCCAGCAGTCCCGGGACTAGCGGTAGCTCCTACAATGAGCAGTTCTTC.

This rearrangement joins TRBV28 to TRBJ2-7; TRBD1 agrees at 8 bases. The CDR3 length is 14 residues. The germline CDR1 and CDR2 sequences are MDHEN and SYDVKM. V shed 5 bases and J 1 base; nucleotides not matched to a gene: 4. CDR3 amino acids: CASSPGGTSYEQYF. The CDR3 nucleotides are TGTGCCAGCAGTCCAGGGGGCACTTCCTACGAGCAGTACTTC.

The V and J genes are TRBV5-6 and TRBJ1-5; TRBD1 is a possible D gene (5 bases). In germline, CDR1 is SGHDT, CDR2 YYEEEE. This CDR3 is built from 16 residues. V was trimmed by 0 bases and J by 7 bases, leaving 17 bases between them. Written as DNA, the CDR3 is TGTGCCAGCAGCTTGGAGCGTGGGCAGGGAGGGCAGCCCCAGCATTTT. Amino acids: CASSLERGQGGQPQHF.

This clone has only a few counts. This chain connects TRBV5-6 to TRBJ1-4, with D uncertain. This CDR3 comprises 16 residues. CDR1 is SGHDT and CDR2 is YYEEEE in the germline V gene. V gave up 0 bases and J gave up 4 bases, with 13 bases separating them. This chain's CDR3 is CASSLAGGAVNEKLFF. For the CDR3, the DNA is TGTGCCAGCAGCTTGGCGGGTGGAGCAGTTAATGAAAAACTGTTTTTT. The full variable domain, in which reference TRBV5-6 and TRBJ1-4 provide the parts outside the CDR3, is DAGVTQSPTHLIKTRGQQVTLRCSPKSGHDTVSWYQQALGQGPQFIFQYYEEEERQRGNFPDRFSGHQFPNYSSELNVNALLLGDSALYLCASSLAGGAVNEKLFFGSGTQLSVL.

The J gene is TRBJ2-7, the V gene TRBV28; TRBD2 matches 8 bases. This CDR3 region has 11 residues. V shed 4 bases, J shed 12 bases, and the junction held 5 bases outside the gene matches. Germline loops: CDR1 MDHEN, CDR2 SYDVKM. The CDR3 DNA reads TGTGCCAGCAGTTCCGGGGGGGGAGGGTACTTC. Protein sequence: CASSSGGGGYF.

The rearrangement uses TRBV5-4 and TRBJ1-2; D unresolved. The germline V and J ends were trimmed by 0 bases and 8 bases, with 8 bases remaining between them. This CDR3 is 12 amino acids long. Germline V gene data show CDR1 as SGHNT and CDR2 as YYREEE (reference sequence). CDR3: CASSLDFGGYTF. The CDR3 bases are TGTGCCAGCAGCTTGGACTTCGGGGGCTACACCTTC.

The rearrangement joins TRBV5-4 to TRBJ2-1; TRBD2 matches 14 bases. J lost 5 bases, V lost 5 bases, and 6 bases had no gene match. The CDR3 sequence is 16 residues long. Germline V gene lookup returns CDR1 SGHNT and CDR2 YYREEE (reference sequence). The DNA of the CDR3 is TGTGCCAGCAGACCGGGACTAGCGGGGGCCAACAATGAGCAGTTCTTC. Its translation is CASRPGLAGANNEQFF.

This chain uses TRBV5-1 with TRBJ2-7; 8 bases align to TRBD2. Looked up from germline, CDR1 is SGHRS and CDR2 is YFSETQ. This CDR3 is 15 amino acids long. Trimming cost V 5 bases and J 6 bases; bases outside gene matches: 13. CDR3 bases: TGCGCCAGCAGAACGGTAACTAGCGGTGCAGTCGAGCAGTACTTC. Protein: CASRTVTSGAVEQYF.

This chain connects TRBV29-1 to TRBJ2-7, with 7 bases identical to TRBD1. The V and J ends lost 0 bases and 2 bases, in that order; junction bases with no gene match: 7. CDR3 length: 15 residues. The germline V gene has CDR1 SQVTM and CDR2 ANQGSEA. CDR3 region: CSVEDPRQGPYEQYF. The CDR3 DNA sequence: TGCAGCGTTGAAGACCCGCGACAGGGACCCTACGAGCAGTACTTC.

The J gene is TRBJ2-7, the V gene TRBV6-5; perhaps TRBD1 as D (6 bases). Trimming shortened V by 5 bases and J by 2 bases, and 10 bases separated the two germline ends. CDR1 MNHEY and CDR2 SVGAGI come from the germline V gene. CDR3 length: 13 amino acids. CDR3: CASSRGHTYEQYF. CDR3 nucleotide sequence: TGTGCCAGCAGTCGGGGACACACCTACGAGCAGTACTTC.

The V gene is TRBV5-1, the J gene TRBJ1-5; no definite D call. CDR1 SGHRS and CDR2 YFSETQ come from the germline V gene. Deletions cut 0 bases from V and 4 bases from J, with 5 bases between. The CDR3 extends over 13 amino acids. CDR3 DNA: TGCGCCAGCAGCTTGGGAGTAAATCAGCCCCAGCATTTT. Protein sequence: CASSLGVNQPQHF.

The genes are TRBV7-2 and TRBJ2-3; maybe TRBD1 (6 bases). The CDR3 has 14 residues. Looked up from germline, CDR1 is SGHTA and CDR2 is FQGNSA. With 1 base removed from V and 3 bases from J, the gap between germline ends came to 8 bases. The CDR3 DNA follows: TGTGCCAGCAGCTTAGGACAGGTTACAGATACGCAGTATTTT. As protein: CASSLGQVTDTQYF.

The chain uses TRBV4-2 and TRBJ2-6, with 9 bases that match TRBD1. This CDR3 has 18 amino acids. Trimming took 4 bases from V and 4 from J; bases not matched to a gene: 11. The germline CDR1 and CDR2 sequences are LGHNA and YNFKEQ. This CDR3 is CASSLSPGQGTGANVLTF. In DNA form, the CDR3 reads TGTGCCAGCAGCCTAAGCCCAGGACAGGGGACAGGGGCCAACGTCCTGACTTTC.

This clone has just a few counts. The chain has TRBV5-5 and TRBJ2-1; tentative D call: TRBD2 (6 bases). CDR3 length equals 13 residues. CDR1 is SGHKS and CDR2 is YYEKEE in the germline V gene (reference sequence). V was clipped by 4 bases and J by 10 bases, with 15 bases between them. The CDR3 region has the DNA TGTGCCAGCAGCCTCGGGGGTTCTGGGGAGCAGTTCTTC. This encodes CASSLGGSGEQFF.

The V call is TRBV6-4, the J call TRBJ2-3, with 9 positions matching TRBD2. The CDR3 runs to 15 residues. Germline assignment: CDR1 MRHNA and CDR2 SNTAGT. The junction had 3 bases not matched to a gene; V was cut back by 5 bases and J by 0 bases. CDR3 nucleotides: TGTGCCAGCAGTCCCGGGACTAGCAGCACAGATACGCAGTATTTT. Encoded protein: CASSPGTSSTDTQYF.

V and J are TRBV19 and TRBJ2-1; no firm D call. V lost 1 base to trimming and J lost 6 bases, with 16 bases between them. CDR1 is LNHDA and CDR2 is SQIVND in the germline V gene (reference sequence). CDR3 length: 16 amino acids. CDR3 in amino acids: CASSIVSQVRPNEQFF. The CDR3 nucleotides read TGTGCCAGTAGTATAGTCTCCCAGGTTCGACCCAATGAGCAGTTCTTC.

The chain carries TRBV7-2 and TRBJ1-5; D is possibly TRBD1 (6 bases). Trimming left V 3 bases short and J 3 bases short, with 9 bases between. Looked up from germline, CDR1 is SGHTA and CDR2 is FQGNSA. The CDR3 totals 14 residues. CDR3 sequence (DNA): TGTGCCAGCAGCTTTACAGGGCTCAATCAGCCCCAGCATTTT. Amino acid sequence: CASSFTGLNQPQHF.

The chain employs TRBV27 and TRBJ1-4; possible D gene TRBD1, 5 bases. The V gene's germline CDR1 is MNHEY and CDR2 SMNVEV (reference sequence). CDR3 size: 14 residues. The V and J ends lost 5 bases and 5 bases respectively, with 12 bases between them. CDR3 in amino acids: CASSPTVINEKLFF. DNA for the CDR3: TGTGCCAGCAGTCCGACAGTTATCAATGAAAAACTGTTTTTT.

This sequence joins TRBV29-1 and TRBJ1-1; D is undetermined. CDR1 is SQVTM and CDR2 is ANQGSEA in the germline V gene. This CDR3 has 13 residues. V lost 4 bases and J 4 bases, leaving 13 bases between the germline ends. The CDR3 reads CSVVVVSGTEAFF. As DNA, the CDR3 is TGCAGCGTTGTTGTAGTGTCGGGCACTGAAGCTTTCTTT.

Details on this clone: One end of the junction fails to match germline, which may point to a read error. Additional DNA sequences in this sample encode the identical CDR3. The CDR3 is CAYRTASNQPQHF. The CDR3 nucleotides are TGTGCCTACCGGACAGCCAGCAATCAACCCCAGCATTTT. This chain joins TRBV30 and TRBJ1-5, with D tentatively TRBD1 (6 bases). CDR1 and CDR2 (germline): GTSNPN, SVGIG (reference sequence). The CDR3 totals 13 residues.

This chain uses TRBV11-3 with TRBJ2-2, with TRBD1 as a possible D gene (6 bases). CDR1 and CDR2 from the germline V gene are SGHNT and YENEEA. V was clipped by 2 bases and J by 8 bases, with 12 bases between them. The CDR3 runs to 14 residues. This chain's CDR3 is CASSLLQGAGELFF. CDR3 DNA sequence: TGTGCCAGCAGCTTACTACAGGGAGCGGGGGAGCTGTTTTTT.

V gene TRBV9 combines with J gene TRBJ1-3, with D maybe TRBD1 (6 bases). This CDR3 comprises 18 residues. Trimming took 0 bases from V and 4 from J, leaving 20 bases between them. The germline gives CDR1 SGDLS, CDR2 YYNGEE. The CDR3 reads CASSVAGDRTPLGNTIYF. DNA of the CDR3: TGTGCCAGCAGCGTAGCTGGCGACAGGACCCCTTTAGGAAACACCATATATTTT.